This T cell receptor beta chain was obtained from a study of T cells in Graves' hyperthyroidism and ophthalmopathy. TCR beta CDR3 region amplification was performed from RNA transcripts. The HTBI primer set drove a first-round RT-PCR of the TCR CDR3. TCRdb re-called the multiplex PCR reads with MiXCR, one entry per CDR3 protein. The sample has around 250,000 distinct CDR3 sequences; around 15% are singletons. V was clipped by 7 bases and J by 5 bases, with 14 bases between them. Per germline, CDR1 MNHNS and CDR2 SASEGT. The CDR3 is made up of 13 amino acids. This clonotype was observed many times. The chain recombines TRBV6-1 with TRBJ2-5; D may be TRBD1 (5 bases). Sequenced input: blood. This clonotype originated in a woman aged 18-30 years with Graves' ophthalmopathy. The CDR3 sequence is CASKRGIGETQYF. As DNA, the CDR3 is TGTGCCAGCAAAAGGGGAATAGGCGAGACCCAGTACTTC.